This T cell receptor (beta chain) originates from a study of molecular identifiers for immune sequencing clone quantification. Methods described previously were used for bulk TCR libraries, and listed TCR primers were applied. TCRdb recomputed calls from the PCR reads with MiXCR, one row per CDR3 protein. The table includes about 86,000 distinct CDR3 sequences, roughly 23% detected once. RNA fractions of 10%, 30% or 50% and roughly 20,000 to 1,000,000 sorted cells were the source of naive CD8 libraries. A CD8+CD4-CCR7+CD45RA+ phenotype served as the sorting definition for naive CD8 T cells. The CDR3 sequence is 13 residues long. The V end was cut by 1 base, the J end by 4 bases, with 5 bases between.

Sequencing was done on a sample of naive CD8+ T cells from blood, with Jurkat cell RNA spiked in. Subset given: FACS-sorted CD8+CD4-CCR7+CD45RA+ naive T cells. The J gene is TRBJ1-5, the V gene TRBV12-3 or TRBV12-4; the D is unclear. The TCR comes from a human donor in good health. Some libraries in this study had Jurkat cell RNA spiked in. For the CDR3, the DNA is TGTGCCAGCAGTTTAGGGGAGAATCAGCCCCAGCATTTT. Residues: CASSLGENQPQHF.